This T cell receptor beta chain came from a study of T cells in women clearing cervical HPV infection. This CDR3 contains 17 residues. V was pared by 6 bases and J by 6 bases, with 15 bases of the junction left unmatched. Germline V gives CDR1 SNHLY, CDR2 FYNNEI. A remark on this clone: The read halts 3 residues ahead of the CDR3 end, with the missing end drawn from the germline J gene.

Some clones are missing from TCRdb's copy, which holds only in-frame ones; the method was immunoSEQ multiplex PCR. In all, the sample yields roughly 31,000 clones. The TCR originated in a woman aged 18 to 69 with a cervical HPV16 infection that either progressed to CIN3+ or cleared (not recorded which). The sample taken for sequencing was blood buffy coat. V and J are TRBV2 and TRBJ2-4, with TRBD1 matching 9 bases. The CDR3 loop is CASSDWVPGQGTNIQYF. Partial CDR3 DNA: TGTGCCAGCAGCGACTGGGTCCCCGGACAGGGGACAAACATT.